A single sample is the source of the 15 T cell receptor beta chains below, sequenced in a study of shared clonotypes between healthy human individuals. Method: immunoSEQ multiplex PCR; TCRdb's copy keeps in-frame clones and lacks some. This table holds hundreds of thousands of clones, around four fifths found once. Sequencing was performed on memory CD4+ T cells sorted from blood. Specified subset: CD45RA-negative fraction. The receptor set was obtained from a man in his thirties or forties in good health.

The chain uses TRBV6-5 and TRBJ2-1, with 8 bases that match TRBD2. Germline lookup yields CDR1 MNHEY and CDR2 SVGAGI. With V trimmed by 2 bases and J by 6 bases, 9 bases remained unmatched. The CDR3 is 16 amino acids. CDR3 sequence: CASSYEVGRVGNEQFF. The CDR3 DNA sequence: TGTGCCAGCAGTTACGAGGTCGGGAGGGTCGGCAATGAGCAGTTCTTC.

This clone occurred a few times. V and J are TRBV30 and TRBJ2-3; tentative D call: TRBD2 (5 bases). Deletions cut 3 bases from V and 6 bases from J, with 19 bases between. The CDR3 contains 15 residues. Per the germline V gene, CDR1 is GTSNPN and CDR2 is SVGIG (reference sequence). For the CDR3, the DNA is TGTGCCTGGAGCTTGGGCTCCAGAGGGAGCGATACGCAGTATTTT. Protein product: CAWSLGSRGSDTQYF.

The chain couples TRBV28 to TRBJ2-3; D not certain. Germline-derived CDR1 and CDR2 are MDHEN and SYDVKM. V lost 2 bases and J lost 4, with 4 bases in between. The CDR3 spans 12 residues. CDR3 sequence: CASSLEADTQYF. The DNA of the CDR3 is TGTGCCAGCAGTTTAGAAGCAGATACGCAGTATTTT.

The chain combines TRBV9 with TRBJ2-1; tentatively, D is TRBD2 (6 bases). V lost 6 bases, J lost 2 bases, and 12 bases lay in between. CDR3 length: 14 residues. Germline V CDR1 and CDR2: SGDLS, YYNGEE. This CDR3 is CASNGGFTYNEQFF. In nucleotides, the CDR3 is TGTGCCAGCAACGGGGGTTTCACCTACAATGAGCAGTTCTTC.

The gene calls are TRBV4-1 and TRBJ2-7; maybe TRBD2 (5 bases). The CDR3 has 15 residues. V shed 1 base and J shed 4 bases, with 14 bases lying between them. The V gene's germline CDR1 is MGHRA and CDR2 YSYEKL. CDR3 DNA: TGCGCCAGCAGCCAAGTTACTGACGGACTGTACGAGCAGTACTTC. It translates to CASSQVTDGLYEQYF.

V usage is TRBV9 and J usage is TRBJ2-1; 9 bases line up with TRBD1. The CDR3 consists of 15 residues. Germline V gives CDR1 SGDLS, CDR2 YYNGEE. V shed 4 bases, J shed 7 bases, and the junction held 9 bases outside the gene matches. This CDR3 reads CASSKSGTGMNEQFF. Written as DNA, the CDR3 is TGTGCCAGCAGCAAATCCGGGACAGGGATGAATGAGCAGTTCTTC.

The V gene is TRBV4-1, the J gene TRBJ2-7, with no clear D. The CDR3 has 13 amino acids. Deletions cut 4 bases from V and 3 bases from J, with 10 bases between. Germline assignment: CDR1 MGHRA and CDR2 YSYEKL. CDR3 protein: CASSRILDYEQYF. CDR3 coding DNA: TGCGCCAGCAGCCGCATCCTAGACTACGAGCAGTACTTC.

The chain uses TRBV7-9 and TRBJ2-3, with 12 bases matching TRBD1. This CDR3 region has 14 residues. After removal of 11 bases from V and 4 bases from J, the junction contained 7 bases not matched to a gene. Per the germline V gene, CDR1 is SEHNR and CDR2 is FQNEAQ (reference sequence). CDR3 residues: CAFPGTGGADTQYF. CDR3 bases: TGTGCCTTTCCCGGGACAGGGGGCGCAGATACGCAGTATTTT. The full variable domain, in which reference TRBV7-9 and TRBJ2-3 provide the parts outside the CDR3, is DTGVSQNPRHKITKRGQNVTFRCDPISEHNRLYWYRQTLGQGPEFLTYFQNEAQLEKSRLLSDRFSAERPKGSFSTLEIQRTEQGDSAMYLCAFPGTGGADTQYFGPGTRLTVL.

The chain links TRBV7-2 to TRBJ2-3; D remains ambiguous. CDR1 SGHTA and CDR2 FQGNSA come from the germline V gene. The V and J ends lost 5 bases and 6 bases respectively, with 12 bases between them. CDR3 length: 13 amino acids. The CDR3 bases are TGTGCCAGCAGCGAGAGCCCTTGGGATACGCAGTATTTT. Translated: CASSESPWDTQYF.

CDR3 residues: CASTPWGGNQPQHF. For the CDR3, the DNA is TGTGCCAGTACCCCGTGGGGGGGGAATCAGCCCCAGCATTTT. This rearrangement joins TRBV19 to TRBJ1-5; the D gene is possibly TRBD1 (5 bases). The CDR3 is 14 amino acids. V was shortened by 7 bases and J by 4 bases, with 14 bases between the two germline ends. CDR1 LNHDA and CDR2 SQIVND come from the germline V gene (reference sequence).

CDR3 sequence: CASSISNTEAFF. The CDR3 bases are TGTGCCAGCTCCATTTCGAACACTGAAGCTTTCTTT. The J gene is TRBJ1-1, the V gene TRBV6-6; D ambiguous. The CDR3 is made up of 12 amino acids. Germline CDR1 is MNHNY and CDR2 is SVGAGI (reference sequence). Between the trimmed V and J ends, which lost 8 bases and 1 base, there was a span of 8 bases.

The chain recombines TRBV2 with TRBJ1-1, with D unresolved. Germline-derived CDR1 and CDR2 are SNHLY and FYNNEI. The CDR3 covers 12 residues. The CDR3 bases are TGTGCATTTGGGGTTTTGAACACTGAAGCTTTCTTT. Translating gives CAFGVLNTEAFF.

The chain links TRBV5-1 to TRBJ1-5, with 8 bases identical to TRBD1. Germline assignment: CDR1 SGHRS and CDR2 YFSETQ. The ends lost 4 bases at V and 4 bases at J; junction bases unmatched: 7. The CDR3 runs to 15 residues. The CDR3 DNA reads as TGCGCCAGCAGCGAACAGGGGGGAGAAAATCAGCCCCAGCATTTT. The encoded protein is CASSEQGGENQPQHF.

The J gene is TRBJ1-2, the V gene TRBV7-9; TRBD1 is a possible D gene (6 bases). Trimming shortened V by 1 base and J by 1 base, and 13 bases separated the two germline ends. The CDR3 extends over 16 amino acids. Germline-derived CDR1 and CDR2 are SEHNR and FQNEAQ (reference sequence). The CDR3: CASSLERPGVNYGYTF. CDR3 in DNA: TGTGCCAGCAGCTTAGAGAGGCCAGGGGTTAACTATGGCTACACCTTC.

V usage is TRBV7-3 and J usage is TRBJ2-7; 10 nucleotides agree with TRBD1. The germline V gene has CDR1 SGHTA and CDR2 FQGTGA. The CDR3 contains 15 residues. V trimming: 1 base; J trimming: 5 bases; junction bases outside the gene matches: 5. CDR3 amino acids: CASSLKGQGYDEQYF. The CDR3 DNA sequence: TGTGCCAGCAGCTTAAAGGGACAGGGGTACGACGAGCAGTACTTC. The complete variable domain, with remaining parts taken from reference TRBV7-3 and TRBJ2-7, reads GAGVSQTPSNKVTEKGKYVELRCDPISGHTALYWYRQSLGQGPEFLIYFQGTGAADDSGLPNDRFFAVRPEGSVSTLKIQRTERGDSAVYLCASSLKGQGYDEQYFGPGTRLTVT.